This paragraph reports one T cell receptor beta chain. This clone appeared many times. This clone's antigen is unknown. No clone much larger than this one lies a single base away; base qualities are absent. This sample also contains other DNA sequences that code for the same CDR3. This record comes from a study of shared clonotypes between healthy human individuals (dated by TCRdb to between 2020 and 2021). Background for the entire study: The cohort comprised a couple of women and a few men aged 18 to 49 years. Per donor, leukapheresis produced somewhere between about 0.94 and 8.9 billion PBMCs. Blood TCR repertoires of a handful of healthy adults were deeply sequenced to estimate repertoire size and the extent of clonotype sharing between individuals. Libraries were prepared and TCR repertoires were sequenced by different laboratories using diverse techniques, in order to increase sequencing depth and limit assay-specific biases.

Donors were healthy HIV-negative adults with no recently reported acute infections or vaccinations. All donors were Caucasian adults living in Nashville, Tennessee, USA. For unsorted samples, about 90 million PBMCs were counted, and genomic DNA was extracted using the QIAamp DNA Blood Mini kit. Blood was obtained by leukapheresis, after which PBMCs were separated by Ficoll-Histopaque density gradient centrifugation and cryopreserved in liquid nitrogen vapor phase. CDR1 and CDR2 (SNHLY, FYNNEI) derive from the germline V gene. There are 14 amino acids in the CDR3, from cysteine to phenylalanine inclusive. Only the CDR3 DNA stays, 42 bases, in frame from base 1. Ends trimmed: V by 4 bases, J by 16 bases; bases unmatched to a gene: 12. Using the deep immunoSEQ assay, multiplex PCR amplified TCR CDR3 regions from genomic DNA. Genomic DNA extracted from each cell subset was distributed evenly over all wells of several immunoSEQ 96-well plates, and each plate served as one replicate. For unsorted PBMC, roughly 300 ng of genomic DNA, equivalent to 30,000 to 35,000 T cell genomes, went into each replicate PCR. Ten immunoSEQ deep assay plates were used to sequence the unsorted PBMC genomic DNA. Purified libraries were measured with a Qubit 3.0 fluorometer, size-checked on a Bioanalyzer 2100, and measured again with the KAPA Library Quantification kit. A separate single-read 150-cycle Illumina NextSeq 550 flow cell was used to sequence each immunoSEQ 96-well plate. Per the authors' processing: Because the immunoSEQ output held only junctional sequences and lacked quality scores, the filtering could not match the filtering applied to full-length reads. To assign V/J genes and CDR3, sequences were annotated against IMGT germline references using PyIR, a Python wrapper for IgBLAST v1.9. Reads were removed for weak V/J assignments (E-value above 1e-6), missing CDR3, stop codons, out-of-frame junctions, or ambiguous translated residues. A V3J clonotype was defined by an identical inferred V gene, J gene, and CDR3 amino acid sequence. Percentage overlap between repertoires was computed as shared unique clonotypes divided by the size of the smaller repertoire. RTK rarefaction, the Chao1 estimator, and Recon v2.1 estimates of unobserved clonotypes were used to assess repertoire richness. This immuneACCESS table, as held by TCRdb, lists in-frame sequences with V and J called but not all clones. Of the missing ones, under half trace to an unresolved V gene in checked studies; the others have no known cause. V and J calls and clone size are as listed in that table; D and trimming were resolved from the DNA. In all, the sample holds about half a million clones, and approximately 80% of those were seen once. Of the sample, approximately 12% is held by the ten largest clones.

Study-level results and caveats: Because the study included only a small number of donors, the genetic and exposure-history diversity represented was limited. Sampling was limited to blood, and TCR repertoires in tissue likely differ from TCR repertoires in blood. Pairwise subsampling led to the expectation that sequencing depth would affect the degree of clonotype sharing among donors.

Sequencing used PBMCs. The sequence was collected from a woman in her thirties or forties in good health. Some clones in this sample may be carry-over from other donors' samples. The chain uses TRBV2 and TRBJ1-4; TRBD1 matches 10 bases in the middle. The CDR3 reads CASSADTGTGERFF. The DNA sequence follows: TGTGCCAGCAGTGCCGACACCGGGACAGGGGAGAGGTTTTTT.